The T cell receptor (beta chain) under discussion was sequenced for a study of cytomegalovirus exposure and HLA in healthy donors. Vbeta (60) and Jbeta (13) primers were used in the PCR. Produced via immunoSEQ multiplex PCR; TCRdb's table is partial and in-frame only. The table records some 98,000 clones, more than 60% of them present only once. Germline V gene lookup returns CDR1 SEHNR and CDR2 FQNEAQ (reference sequence). The CDR3 length is 15 residues. V was pared by 1 base and J by 6 bases, with 12 bases between. This TCR was recovered from a man in his fifties in good health and CMV-seronegative. The chain employs TRBV7-9 and TRBJ2-2; tentatively, D is TRBD1 (6 bases). Sequencing used PBMCs. Written as DNA, the CDR3 is TGTGCCAGCAGCTTAGTGGCAGGGGTTTCCGGGGAGCTGTTTTTT. Translating gives CASSLVAGVSGELFF.